This T cell receptor beta chain emerged from a study of T cell responses to AZD1222 COVID-19 vaccine. The V and J ends lost 1 base and 2 bases respectively, with 10 bases between them. This CDR3 comprises 15 residues. Germline-derived CDR1 and CDR2 are SGHDT and YYEEEE. Clones were read by immunoSEQ multiplex PCR, and TCRdb kept only the in-frame ones, dropping some. In the table there are some 150,000 clones, over 75% of which are singletons. The source material was peripheral blood, sampled on day 0 of AZD1222 vaccination. The rearrangement links TRBV5-6 to TRBJ1-5; no clear D gene. The receptor comes from an adult in good health. CDR3 coding DNA: TGTGCCAGCAGCTTGAATTCCCGAGGCAATCAGCCCCAGCATTTT. This codes for CASSLNSRGNQPQHF. Filled out from reference TRBV5-6 and TRBJ1-5, the complete variable domain reads DAGVTQSPTHLIKTRGQQVTLRCSPKSGHDTVSWYQQALGQGPQFIFQYYEEEERQRGNFPDRFSGHQFPNYSSELNVNALLLGDSALYLCASSLNSRGNQPQHFGDGTRLSIL.